Only one count was recorded for the clone carrying this T cell receptor (beta chain). The sample comes from a study of blood T cell repertoires in COVID-19. TCRdb keeps only in-frame clones here, not all; method: immunoSEQ multiplex PCR. This table has around 280,000 clones, 70% to 90% appearing once. V was trimmed by 7 bases and J by 4 bases, leaving 14 bases between them. CDR3 length: 15 amino acids. The germline V gene has CDR1 MDHEN and CDR2 SYDVKM. This receptor was obtained from a woman in her 30s who had recovered from COVID-19. V gene TRBV28 combines with J gene TRBJ2-6, with D tentatively TRBD1 (5 bases). The specimen sequenced was peripheral blood. In DNA, the CDR3 is TGTGCCAGCACCGGACACGGTACCGGGGCCAACGTCCTGACTTTC. This gives the protein CASTGHGTGANVLTF.